This record looks at one T cell receptor (beta chain) sequence and its context. The data were produced by immunoSEQ multiplex PCR, yet TCRdb's version contains in-frame clones alone and is incomplete. Here the sample spans hundreds of thousands of clones, over 85% being singletons. The data belong to a study of blood T cell repertoires in COVID-19. Study information: Sites in the United States, Italy and Spain provided acute and convalescent COVID-19 samples.

V was clipped by 2 bases and J by 3 bases, with 16 bases between them. Germline-derived CDR1 and CDR2 are SGHTA and FQGNSA. The CDR3 is made up of 16 amino acids. Participant-given clinical history determined each cohort assignment. The specimen was PBMCs or T cells enriched from blood (not recorded which). The chain uses TRBV7-2 and TRBJ2-5, with D possibly TRBD2 on 6 matching bases. The source is a man in his 60s who had recovered from COVID-19. The CDR3 bases are TGTGCCAGCAGCTTATCATGGTTGTGGGGGGAAGAGACCCAGTACTTC. Its protein product is CASSLSWLWGEETQYF. The variable domain in full, with the rest retrieved from reference TRBV7-2 and TRBJ2-5, is GAGVSQSPSNKVTEKGKDVELRCDPISGHTALYWYRQSLGQGLEFLIYFQGNSAPDKSGLPSDRFSAERTGGSVSTLTIQRTQQEDSAVYLCASSLSWLWGEETQYFGPGTRLLVL.